This TCR beta chain was obtained from a study of OX40 agonist ivuxolimab in advanced cancers. About the investigation overall: The costimulatory receptor OX40 (CD134) was targeted by ivuxolimab, a fully human IgG2 agonistic monoclonal antibody. Intravenous ivuxolimab was administered to patients every 2 weeks at six dose levels: 0.01, 0.1, 0.3, 1.5, 3 and 10 mg/kg. Among the roughly 50 dose-escalation patients, roughly 20 had hepatocellular carcinoma, 15 or so melanoma, 9 renal cell carcinoma and 9 head and neck cancer. A male proportion of approximately 83% and a mean age of around 60 years, ranging from 23 to 79, were recorded for the dose-escalation cohort. Prior anti-PD-1, anti-PD-L1 or anti-CTLA-4 therapy was permitted, and 30% to 50% of dose-escalation patients had received checkpoint inhibitors. Partial responses were achieved by three dose-escalation patients, of whom one had hepatocellular carcinoma and two had cutaneous melanoma. The point of sequencing TCRbeta in the periphery was to test whether ivuxolimab changed TCR sequence diversity and drove clonal T-cell expansion. The paper covers the monotherapy dose-escalation part of the phase I ivuxolimab trial, which included N of about 50 patients.

The trial excluded patients who had a history of autoimmune disease or who were on systemic immunosuppression. Peripheral blood for TCR sequencing was collected from all dose cohorts at baseline, on cycle 4 day 1, and on cycle 7 day 1. Samples were obtained from an open-label, multicenter, first-in-human phase I dose-escalation trial of ivuxolimab. Adults with locally advanced or metastatic melanoma, renal cell carcinoma, hepatocellular carcinoma or head and neck squamous cell carcinoma were enrolled in the trial. Before TCR sequencing, CD4+ T cells and CD8+ T cells were sorted from peripheral blood as separate populations. Study-wide findings and limitations: On average, CD8+ T cells showed more expanded clones than CD4+ T cells after ivuxolimab. Low levels of normalized T-cell clonal expansion were also seen in some patients who did not respond. The antigen specificity of the clonally expanded peripheral T cells was not determined. In partial responders in the 0.1-3.0 mg/kg groups, normalized peripheral clonal expansion was found to be among the lowest, especially among CD8+ T cells. At doses of 0.1 to 3.0 mg/kg, clonal expansion of both CD4+ and CD8+ blood T cells was observed from baseline to week 6.

CDR1 LNHNV and CDR2 YYDKDF were looked up in the germline V gene (reference sequence). The CDR3, cysteine through phenylalanine, is 15 amino acids long. The sequence is cut down to CDR3 DNA, 45 bases in frame from base 1. V is clipped by 0 bases and J by 2 bases, and the sequence between their germline boundaries is 9 bases long. To sequence the TCRbeta CDR3 region, genomic DNA was isolated from the sorted cells. The immunoSEQ Assay was used for sequencing of TCRbeta CDR3 regions. TCRdb stores this immuneACCESS table with in-frame sequences only. Part of the clones is absent; in the studies checked, under half of the shortfall reflects unresolved V genes, and no reason is known for the rest. The sample table holds tens of thousands of clones, of which 85% to 90% were seen once. 0.99% of the sample lies in the top ten. Concerning this clone itself: This receptor's antigen is unknown. One base away there is no much larger clone; base qualities are not given.

Here the chain combines TRBV15 and TRBJ2-3; the D gene is not confidently resolved. The sequences come from CD4+ or CD8+ T cells sorted from blood, collected in a trial of the OX40 agonist ivuxolimab. The receptor comes from an adult with an advanced solid tumor such as melanoma, head and neck, liver or kidney cancer. The CDR3 region reads CATSRDVSTTDTQYF. The DNA sequence is given as TGTGCCACCAGCAGAGATGTTAGCACCACAGATACGCAGTATTTT.